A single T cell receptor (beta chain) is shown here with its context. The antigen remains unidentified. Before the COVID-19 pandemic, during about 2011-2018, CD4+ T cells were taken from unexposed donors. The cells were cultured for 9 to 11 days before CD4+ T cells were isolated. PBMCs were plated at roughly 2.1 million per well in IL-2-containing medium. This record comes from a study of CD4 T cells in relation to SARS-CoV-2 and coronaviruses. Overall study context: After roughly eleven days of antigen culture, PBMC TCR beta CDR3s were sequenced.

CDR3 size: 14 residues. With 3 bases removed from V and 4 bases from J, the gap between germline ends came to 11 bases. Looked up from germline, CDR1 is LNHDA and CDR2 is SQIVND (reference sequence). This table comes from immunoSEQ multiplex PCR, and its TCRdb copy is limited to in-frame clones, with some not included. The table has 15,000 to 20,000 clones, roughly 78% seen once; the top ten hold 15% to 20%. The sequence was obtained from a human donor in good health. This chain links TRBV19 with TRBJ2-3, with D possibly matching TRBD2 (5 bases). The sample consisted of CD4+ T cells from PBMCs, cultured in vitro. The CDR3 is CASSIRGEPDTQYF. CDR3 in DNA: TGTGCCAGTAGTATTCGGGGAGAGCCAGATACGCAGTATTTT.